The present T cell receptor beta chain was sequenced within a study of blood T cell repertoires in COVID-19. Across the study: Whether acute or convalescent, the COVID-19 samples came from the United States, Italy and Spain. PBMCs, B-cell-depleted T cells, or T cells were the source of the cDNA or gDNA that made up the material.

In the original workflow: Estimation of nucleated cell counts relied on the amplification of reference gene primers. The data were produced by immunoSEQ multiplex PCR, yet TCRdb's version contains in-frame clones alone and is incomplete. That table furnishes V, J and clone size, whereas the DNA furnished D and trimming. The top ten hold roughly 11% of the sample, which has under 350,000 clones, approximately 83% seen once. The specimen was peripheral blood. The sequence was collected from a woman between 65 and 79 years old with acute or convalescent COVID-19.

The CDR3 protein is CASSRPGQGNTEAFF. DNA of the CDR3: TGTGCCAGCAGCCGCCCGGGACAGGGGAACACTGAAGCTTTCTTT. The genes are TRBV2 and TRBJ1-1; 9 positions agree with TRBD1. Trimming at V came to 6 bases and at J to 1 base, leaving 6 bases not matched to a gene. The CDR3 is 15 residues long. Germline V gene lookup returns CDR1 SNHLY and CDR2 FYNNEI.